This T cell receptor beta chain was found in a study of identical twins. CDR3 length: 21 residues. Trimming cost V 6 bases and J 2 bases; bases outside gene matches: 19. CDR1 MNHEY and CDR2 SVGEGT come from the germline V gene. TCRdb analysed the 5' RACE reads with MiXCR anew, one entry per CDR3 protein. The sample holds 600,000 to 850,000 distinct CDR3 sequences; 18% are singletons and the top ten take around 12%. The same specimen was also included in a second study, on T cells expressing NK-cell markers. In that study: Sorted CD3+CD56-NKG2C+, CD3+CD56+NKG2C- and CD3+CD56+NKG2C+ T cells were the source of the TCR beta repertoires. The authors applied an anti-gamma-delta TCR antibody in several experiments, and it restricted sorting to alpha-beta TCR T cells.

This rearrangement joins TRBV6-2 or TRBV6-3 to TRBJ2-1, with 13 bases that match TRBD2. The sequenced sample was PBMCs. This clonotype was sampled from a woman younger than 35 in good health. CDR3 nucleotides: TGTGCCAGCAGGCGGGACAGGGGGAGGGGACTAGCGGGACACCCCTACAATGAGCAGTTCTTC. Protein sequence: CASRRDRGRGLAGHPYNEQFF.